This passage covers 21 T cell receptor beta chains from one sample sequenced in a study of T cells in Graves' hyperthyroidism and ophthalmopathy. RNA transcripts served as the template for amplifying TCR beta CDR3 regions. First-round RT-PCR of the TCR CDR3 relied on the HTBI primer set. TCRdb fed the multiplex PCR reads into MiXCR, producing one record per CDR3 protein. The sample has roughly 350,000 distinct CDR3 sequences, approximately 15% seen once. The sample was blood. These receptors came from a woman aged 40 to 49 with Graves' ophthalmopathy.

This clonotype occurred many times. The chain uses TRBV19 and TRBJ1-2, with a weak D call TRBD1 (5 bases). This CDR3 has 14 residues. Germline CDR1 LNHDA, CDR2 SQIVND (reference sequence). Trimming removed 6 bases at V and 7 bases at J, with 18 bases between. CDR3 DNA sequence: TGTGCCAGTAGATCGGGGGATAGAAACGGTGGCTACACCTTC. Protein sequence: CASRSGDRNGGYTF. Together with reference TRBV19 and TRBJ1-2, the CDR3 gives the full variable domain: DGGITQSPKYLFRKEGQNVTLSCEQNLNHDAMYWYRQDPGQGLRLIYYSQIVNDFQKGDIAEGYSVSREKKESFPLTVTSAQKNPTAFYLCASRSGDRNGGYTFGSGTRLTVV.

The sample holds many counts of this clonotype. The chain couples TRBV3-1 to TRBJ2-1, with D possibly matching TRBD1 (6 bases). V lost 4 bases and J lost 1, with 8 bases in between. Per the germline V gene, CDR1 is LGHDT and CDR2 is YNNKEL (reference sequence). This CDR3 has 14 residues. This CDR3 is CASSPRGSYNEQFF. For the CDR3, the DNA is TGTGCCAGCAGCCCCAGGGGATCCTACAATGAGCAGTTCTTC.

The V gene is TRBV20-1, the J gene TRBJ2-3; D remains unclear. CDR3 length: 13 amino acids. CDR1 and CDR2 from the germline V gene are DFQATT and SNEGSKA (reference sequence). V lost 0 bases and J 5 bases, leaving 9 bases between the germline ends. In DNA form, the CDR3 reads TGCAGTGCTAGAGAATTTAGACGAGATACGCAGTATTTT. Translated, it gives CSAREFRRDTQYF.

A few counts support this clonotype. The chain joins TRBV29-1 to TRBJ2-7, with TRBD1 matching 7 bases. With V trimmed by 6 bases and J by 4 bases, 9 bases remained unmatched. This CDR3 contains 13 residues. Germline assignment: CDR1 SQVTM and CDR2 ANQGSEA. CDR3 in amino acids: CSVETGKGYEQYF. CDR3 sequence (DNA): TGCAGCGTGGAGACAGGGAAGGGGTACGAGCAGTACTTC.

Many counts were recorded for this clonotype. V gene TRBV20-1 combines with J gene TRBJ1-1; D call uncertain. CDR1 is DFQATT and CDR2 is SNEGSKA in the germline V gene (reference sequence). The V end lost 0 bases, the J end lost 8 bases, and 10 bases lay between the germline ends. The CDR3 runs 12 residues. This CDR3 is CSARDGRREAFF. The CDR3 region has the DNA TGCAGTGCTAGAGATGGGAGAAGAGAAGCTTTCTTT.

The genes are TRBV24-1 and TRBJ2-5; 8 positions agree with TRBD1. CDR3 length: 14 residues. Germline lookup yields CDR1 KGHDR and CDR2 SFDVKD. V lost 5 bases and J lost 5; bases outside the gene matches: 6. The DNA for the CDR3 is TGTGCCACCAGTGTCCCCGGGACAGGCGAGACCCAGTACTTC. This gives the protein CATSVPGTGETQYF.

As concerns this clonotype: The junction does not match germline at one end; this may be a read error. The rearrangement joins TRBV15 to TRBJ1-4; D call uncertain. This CDR3 has 16 residues. Per the germline V gene, CDR1 is LNHNV and CDR2 is YYDKDF (reference sequence). The CDR3 nucleotides are TGTGCCGCCAGCAGAGATGTCATGAATGCGGGTGAAAAACTGTTTTTT. Its translation: CAASRDVMNAGEKLFF. Combining the CDR3 with reference TRBV15 and TRBJ1-4 gives the whole variable domain DAMVIQNPRYQVTQFGKPVTLSCSQTLNHNVMYWYQQKSSQAPKLLFHYYDKDFNNEADTPDNFQSRRPNTSFCFLDIRSPGLGDTAMYLCAASRDVMNAGEKLFFGSGTQLSVL.

This clonotype was seen at least ten times. V gene TRBV7-8 combines with J gene TRBJ2-7; TRBD2 might be the D (5 bases). V was cut by 1 base and J by 2 bases, with 9 bases left in between. The CDR3 has 14 amino acids. Germline V lookup: CDR1 SGHVS, CDR2 FQNEAQ. As DNA, the CDR3 is TGTGCCAGCAGCTTAGAAGGGAGCGCCTACGAGCAGTACTTC. Translating it yields CASSLEGSAYEQYF.

This clonotype occurred many times. The rearrangement links TRBV7-9 to TRBJ1-3; maybe TRBD1 (5 bases). CDR1 and CDR2 from the germline V gene are SEHNR and FQNEAQ (reference sequence). Trimming stripped 8 bases from V and 2 bases from J, with 19 bases between. The CDR3 spans 16 residues. The CDR3 sequence is CASQLRETEPGNTIYF. CDR3 nucleotide sequence: TGTGCCAGCCAGTTGAGGGAGACAGAGCCTGGAAACACCATATATTTT.

This clonotype was recorded many times. V gene TRBV28 combines with J gene TRBJ1-2, with D unresolved. V lost 6 bases and J lost 4, with 21 bases in between. CDR1 and CDR2 from the germline V gene are MDHEN and SYDVKM. CDR3 length: 16 residues. This CDR3 reads CASRLRAAGGSYGYTF. For the CDR3, the DNA is TGTGCCAGCAGACTACGGGCCGCCGGAGGCTCCTATGGCTACACCTTC.

There are many counts of this clonotype. This chain connects TRBV24-1 to TRBJ2-5, with 7 nucleotides matching TRBD1. The CDR3 sequence is 15 residues long. Trimming at V came to 4 bases and at J to 5 bases, leaving 9 bases not matched to a gene. Germline assignment: CDR1 KGHDR and CDR2 SFDVKD. The CDR3 reads CATSDPDRAGETQYF. As DNA, the CDR3 is TGTGCCACCAGTGACCCAGACAGGGCAGGCGAGACCCAGTACTTC.

The chain joins TRBV4-1 to TRBJ1-1; D is ambiguous. The CDR3 has 16 residues. Germline-derived CDR1 and CDR2 are MGHRA and YSYEKL. V lost 4 bases and J 5 bases, leaving 20 bases between the germline ends. CDR3 sequence (DNA): TGCGCCAGCAGCCCCTCGGGGAGTTTGGTAGGTACTGAAGCTTTCTTT. Protein sequence: CASSPSGSLVGTEAFF.

This clonotype has ten or more counts. The rearrangement uses TRBV20-1 and TRBJ1-1; 7 bases are shared with TRBD1. Germline assignment: CDR1 DFQATT and CDR2 SNEGSKA (reference sequence). There are 15 residues in the CDR3. The J segment lost 8 bases and the V segment lost 6 bases, leaving 18 bases of the junction unmatched. CDR3 bases: TGCAGTGCCGTATCTCGACAGGGTGGGGGAGGCGAAGCTTTCTTT. It encodes CSAVSRQGGGGEAFF.

There are many counts of this clonotype. The chain employs TRBV11-2 and TRBJ1-2, with D unresolved. Germline V gives CDR1 SGHAT, CDR2 FQNNGV. Between the trimmed V and J ends, which lost 4 bases and 2 bases, there was a span of 5 bases. There are 12 residues in the CDR3. CDR3: CASSWSNYGYTF. CDR3 DNA sequence: TGTGCCAGCAGCTGGAGCAACTATGGCTACACCTTC.

This clonotype was counted ten times or more. The chain has TRBV20-1 and TRBJ1-4; tentative D call: TRBD1 (5 bases). Germline loops: CDR1 DFQATT, CDR2 SNEGSKA (reference sequence). The CDR3 loop spans 12 amino acids. With 3 bases removed from V and 5 bases from J, the gap between germline ends came to 7 bases. The CDR3 nucleotides are TGCAGTGCTAGCCACAGGAATGAAAAACTGTTTTTT. Translation gives CSASHRNEKLFF.

This clonotype has ten or more counts. The rearrangement joins TRBV12-3 or TRBV12-4 to TRBJ2-5, with 9 bases fitting TRBD2. This CDR3 comprises 18 residues. The trim removed 0 bases at V and 1 base at J, leaving 9 bases unmatched. The DNA of the CDR3 is TGTGCCAGCAGTTTAGCGCAGGTAGCGGGGGCGTTCCAAGAGACCCAGTACTTC. Its translation: CASSLAQVAGAFQETQYF.

A word on this clonotype: Sequence at one end of the junction differs from germline and may be a read error. The J gene is TRBJ2-1, the V gene TRBV2, with 7 positions matching TRBD1. The germline CDR1 and CDR2 sequences are SNHLY and FYNNEI. The CDR3 is 11 residues long. Here the CDR3 DNA reads TGTGCCAGCAGTGACCGGGACAGATGCCTCTTC. Translation: CASSDRDRCLF.

This clonotype showed up many times. The chain recombines TRBV7-2 with TRBJ1-2; TRBD1 aligns across 8 bases. V gave up 2 bases and J gave up 5 bases; unmatched junction bases: 4. Per the germline V gene, CDR1 is SGHTA and CDR2 is FQGNSA. The CDR3 totals 14 residues. The CDR3 loop reads CASSLQGAGYGYTF. As DNA, the CDR3 is TGTGCCAGCAGCTTACAGGGGGCTGGTTATGGCTACACCTTC.

This clonotype was counted at least ten times. The chain couples TRBV5-1 to TRBJ1-1; tentatively, D is TRBD1 (6 bases). CDR1 and CDR2 (germline): SGHRS, YFSETQ. The CDR3 is 14 residues long. Between the trimmed V and J ends, which lost 5 bases and 1 base, there was a span of 12 bases. Here the CDR3 reads CASRDGQSNTEAFF. CDR3 DNA: TGCGCCAGCAGGGACGGACAGTCGAACACTGAAGCTTTCTTT.

A few counts support this clonotype. V gene TRBV3-1 combines with J gene TRBJ1-2; a possible D gene is TRBD1 (5 bases). In germline, CDR1 is LGHDT, CDR2 YNNKEL (reference sequence). The CDR3 loop spans 11 amino acids. V lost 2 bases and J 14 bases, leaving 12 bases between the germline ends. DNA for the CDR3: TGTGCCAGCAGCCAATCGGGGGTTGGTACCTTC. Amino acids: CASSQSGVGTF.

At least ten counts were recorded for this clonotype. The J gene is TRBJ2-4, the V gene TRBV28, with 11 bases identical to TRBD2. Germline CDR1 and CDR2: MDHEN and SYDVKM. This CDR3 has 15 amino acids. The trim removed 2 bases at V and 8 bases at J, leaving 5 bases unmatched. The CDR3 DNA reads TGTGCCAGCAGTTTAGGGCTAGCGGGAGGCGACATTCAGTACTTC. It yields the protein CASSLGLAGGDIQYF.